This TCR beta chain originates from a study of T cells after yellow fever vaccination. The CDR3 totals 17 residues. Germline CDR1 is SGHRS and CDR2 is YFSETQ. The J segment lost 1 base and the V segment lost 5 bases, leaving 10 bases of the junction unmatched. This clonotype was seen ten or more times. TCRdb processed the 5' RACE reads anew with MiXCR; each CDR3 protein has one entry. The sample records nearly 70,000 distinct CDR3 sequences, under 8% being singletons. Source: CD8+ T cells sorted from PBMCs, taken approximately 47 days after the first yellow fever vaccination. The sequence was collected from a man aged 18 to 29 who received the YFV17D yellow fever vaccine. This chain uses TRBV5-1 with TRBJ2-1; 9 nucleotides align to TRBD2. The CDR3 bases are TGCGCCAGCAGTTGGACAGTAGCGGGAGCTTCCTACAATGAGCAGTTCTTC. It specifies CASSWTVAGASYNEQFF.